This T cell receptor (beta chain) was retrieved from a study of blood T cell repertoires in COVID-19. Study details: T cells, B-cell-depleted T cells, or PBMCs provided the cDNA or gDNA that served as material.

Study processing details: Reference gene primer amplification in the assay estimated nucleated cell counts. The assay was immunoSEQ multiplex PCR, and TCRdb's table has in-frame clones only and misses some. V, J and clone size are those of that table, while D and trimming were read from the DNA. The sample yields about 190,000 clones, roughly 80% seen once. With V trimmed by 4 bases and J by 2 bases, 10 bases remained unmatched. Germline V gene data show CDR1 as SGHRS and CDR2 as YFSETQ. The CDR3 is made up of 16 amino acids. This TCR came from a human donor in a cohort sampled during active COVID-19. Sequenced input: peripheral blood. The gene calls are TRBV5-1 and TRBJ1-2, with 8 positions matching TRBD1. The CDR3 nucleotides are TGCGCCAGCAGCGAGGGCCCCCAGGGGGCGAACTATGGCTACACCTTC. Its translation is CASSEGPQGANYGYTF.